The entry below gives a single T cell receptor (beta chain) sequence along with its context. A multiplex PCR was run with 60 Vbeta primers and 13 Jbeta primers. Sequenced by immunoSEQ multiplex PCR; TCRdb stores in-frame clones only, minus some. The sample lists roughly 200,000 clones, about 80% seen once, with around 4.3% in the top ten. This specimen belongs to a study of cytomegalovirus exposure and HLA in healthy donors. Germline assignment: CDR1 SGHRS and CDR2 YFSETQ. The CDR3 contains 14 residues. Trimming at V came to 4 bases and at J to 2 bases, leaving 6 bases not matched to a gene. Sequencing input: PBMCs. The V call is TRBV5-1, the J call TRBJ2-7; 7 bases agree with TRBD1. The source is a woman aged 25 to 39 in good health and CMV-seropositive. CDR3 coding DNA: TGCGCCAGCAGCCTGGACAGGCAAACCTACGAGCAGTACTTC. Its protein is CASSLDRQTYEQYF. Full variable domain (rest looked up from reference TRBV5-1 and TRBJ2-7): KAGVTQTPRYLIKTRGQQVTLSCSPISGHRSVSWYQQTPGQGLQFLFEYFSETQRNKGNFPGRFSGRQFSNSRSEMNVSTLELGDSALYLCASSLDRQTYEQYFGPGTRLTVT.